This TCR beta chain was captured in a study of blood T cell repertoires in COVID-19. In the authors' workflow: From reference gene primer amplification, estimates of nucleated cell counts were derived. The protocol was immunoSEQ multiplex PCR, while the TCRdb copy is restricted to in-frame clones and leaves out a portion. That table furnishes V, J and clone size, whereas the DNA furnished D and trimming. The sample shows 340,000 or so clones, roughly 84% of them seen only once. Germline V gene data show CDR1 as LGHNA and CDR2 as YSLEER. The CDR3 has 16 amino acids. J was trimmed by 3 bases and V by 2 bases; bases with no gene match: 6.

The V and J genes are TRBV4-3 and TRBJ1-1; 10 bases match TRBD1. Sequenced input: peripheral blood. This receptor was taken from a man aged 45-60 years with active or convalescent COVID-19. The CDR3 DNA reads TGCGCCAGCAGCCAACGTTGGACAGGGGGGGACACTGAAGCTTTCTTT. Amino acids: CASSQRWTGGDTEAFF.